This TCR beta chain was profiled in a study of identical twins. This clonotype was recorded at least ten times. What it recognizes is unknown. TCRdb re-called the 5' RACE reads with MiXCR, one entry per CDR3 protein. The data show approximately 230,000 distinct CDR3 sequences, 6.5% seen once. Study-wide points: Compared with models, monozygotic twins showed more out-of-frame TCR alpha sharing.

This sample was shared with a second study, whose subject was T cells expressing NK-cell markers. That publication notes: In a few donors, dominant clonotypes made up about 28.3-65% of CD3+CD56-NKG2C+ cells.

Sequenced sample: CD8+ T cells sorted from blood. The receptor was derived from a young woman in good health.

The chain's CDR3 is CASGPGLALEEQYF. CDR3 DNA sequence: TGCGCCAGCGGACCGGGACTAGCGTTGGAGGAGCAGTACTTC. The chain carries TRBV10-2 and TRBJ2-7; 10 nucleotides agree with TRBD2. CDR1 is WSHSY and CDR2 is SAAADI in the germline V gene. Unmatched junction bases numbered 11, after V lost 8 bases and J lost 7 bases. This CDR3 is built from 14 residues.